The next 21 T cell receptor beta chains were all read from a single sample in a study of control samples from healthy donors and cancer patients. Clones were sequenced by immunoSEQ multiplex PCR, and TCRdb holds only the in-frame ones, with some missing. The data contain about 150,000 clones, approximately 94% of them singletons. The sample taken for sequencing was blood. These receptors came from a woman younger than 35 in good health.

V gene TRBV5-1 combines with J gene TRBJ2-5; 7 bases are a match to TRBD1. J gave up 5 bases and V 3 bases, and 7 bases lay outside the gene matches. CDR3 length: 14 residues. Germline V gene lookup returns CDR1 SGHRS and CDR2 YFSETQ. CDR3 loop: CASSSTGVMETQYF. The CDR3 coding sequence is TGCGCCAGCAGCTCTACAGGGGTAATGGAGACCCAGTACTTC.

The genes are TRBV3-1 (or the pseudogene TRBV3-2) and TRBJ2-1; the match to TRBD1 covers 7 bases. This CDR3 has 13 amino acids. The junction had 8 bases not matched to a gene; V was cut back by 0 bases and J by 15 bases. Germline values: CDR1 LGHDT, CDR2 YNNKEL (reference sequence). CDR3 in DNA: TGTGCCAGCAGCCAAGATCTATCAGGGGGAGTGTTCTTC. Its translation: CASSQDLSGGVFF.

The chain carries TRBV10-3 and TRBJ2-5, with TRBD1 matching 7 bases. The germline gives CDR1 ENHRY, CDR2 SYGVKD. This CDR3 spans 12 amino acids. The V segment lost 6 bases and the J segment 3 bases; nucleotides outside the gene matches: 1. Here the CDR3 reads CAIRGTEETQYF. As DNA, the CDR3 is TGTGCCATCAGGGGGACAGAAGAGACCCAGTACTTC.

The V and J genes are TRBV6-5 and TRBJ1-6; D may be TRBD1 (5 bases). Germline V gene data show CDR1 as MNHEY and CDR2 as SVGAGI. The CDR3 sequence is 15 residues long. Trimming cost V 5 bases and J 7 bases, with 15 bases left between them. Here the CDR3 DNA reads TGTGCCAGCAGTCGTTACCAGGGAGAGAATTCACCCCTCCACTTT. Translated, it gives CASSRYQGENSPLHF.

Written as DNA, the CDR3 is TGTGCCAGCAGGAACAGGGGCATCAACACCGGGGAGCTGTTTTTT. This sequence encodes CASRNRGINTGELFF. V is TRBV2 and J is TRBJ2-2; 7 bases are a match to TRBD1. The CDR3 sequence is 15 residues long. The V gene end was trimmed by 6 bases and the J gene end by 2 bases; junction bases not matched to a gene: 6. CDR1 and CDR2 (germline): SNHLY, FYNNEI.

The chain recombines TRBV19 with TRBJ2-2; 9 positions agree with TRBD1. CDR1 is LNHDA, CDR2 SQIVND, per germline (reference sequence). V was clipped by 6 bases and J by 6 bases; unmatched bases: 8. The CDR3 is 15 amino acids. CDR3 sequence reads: CASSNTRTGAGELFF. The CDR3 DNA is TGTGCCAGTAGCAATACGCGGACAGGGGCCGGGGAGCTGTTTTTT.

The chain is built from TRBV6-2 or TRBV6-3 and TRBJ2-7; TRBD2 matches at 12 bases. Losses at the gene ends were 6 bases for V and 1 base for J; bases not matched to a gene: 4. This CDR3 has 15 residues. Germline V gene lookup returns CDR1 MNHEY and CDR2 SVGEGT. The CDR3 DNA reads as TGTGCCAGCAGCACCGGGACTAGCGGGTCCTACGAGCAGTACTTC. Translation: CASSTGTSGSYEQYF.

As DNA, the CDR3 is TGTGCCAGCAGCGCCAATGGGGAGCGGGGGGGTAAAGAGACCCAGTACTTC. This translates into CASSANGERGGKETQYF. This sequence joins TRBV9 and TRBJ2-5, with 10 bases fitting TRBD2. The CDR3 length is 17 residues. V gave up 3 bases and J gave up 3 bases; unmatched junction bases: 11. From germline, CDR1 is SGDLS and CDR2 YYNGEE. Full variable domain (remainder filled in from reference TRBV9 and TRBJ2-5): DSGVTQTPKHLITATGQRVTLRCSPRSGDLSVYWYQQSLDQGLQFLIQYYNGEERAKGNILERFSAQQFPDLHSELNLSSLELGDSALYFCASSANGERGGKETQYFGPGTRLLVL.

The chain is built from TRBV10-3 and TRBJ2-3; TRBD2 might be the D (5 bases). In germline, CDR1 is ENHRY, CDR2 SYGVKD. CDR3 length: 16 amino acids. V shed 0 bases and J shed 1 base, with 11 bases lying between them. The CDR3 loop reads CAISESEGRGTDTQYF. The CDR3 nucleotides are TGTGCCATCAGTGAGTCAGAGGGAAGGGGCACAGATACGCAGTATTTT.

The CDR3 DNA sequence: TGTGCCAGCAGCCGCAGCGGGAGTTACCAAGCTTTCTTT. Residues: CASSRSGSYQAFF. The chain combines TRBV12-3 or TRBV12-4 with TRBJ1-1; D gene ambiguous. The CDR3 has 13 amino acids. Trimming took off 6 bases at V and 9 bases at J, with 17 bases between the two ends.

This CDR3 reads CASSLQPNYGYTF. DNA of the CDR3: TGTGCCAGCTCCCTACAGCCTAACTATGGCTACACCTTC. The chain links TRBV18 to TRBJ1-2; D unclear. The CDR3 has 13 amino acids. V lost 6 bases to trimming and J lost 0 bases, with 8 bases between them. The V gene's germline CDR1 is KGHSH and CDR2 LQKENI.

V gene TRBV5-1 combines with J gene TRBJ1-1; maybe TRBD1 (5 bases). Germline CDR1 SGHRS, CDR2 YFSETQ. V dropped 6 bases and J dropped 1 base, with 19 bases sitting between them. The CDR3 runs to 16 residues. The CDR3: CASKTAAGIGNTEAFF. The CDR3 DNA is TGCGCCAGCAAAACCGCCGCAGGGATCGGGAACACTGAAGCTTTCTTT.

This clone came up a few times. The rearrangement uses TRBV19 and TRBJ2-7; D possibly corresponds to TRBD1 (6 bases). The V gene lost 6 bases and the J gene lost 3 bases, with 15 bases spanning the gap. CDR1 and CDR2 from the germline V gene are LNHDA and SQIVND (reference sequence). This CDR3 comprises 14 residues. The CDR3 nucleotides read TGTGCCAGTAGACCTACAGGGACGAGCTACGAGCAGTACTTC. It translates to CASRPTGTSYEQYF.

The CDR3 sequence: CASRKETGGFTEAFF. The CDR3, as DNA: TGCGCCAGCAGAAAAGAGACAGGGGGGTTTACTGAAGCTTTCTTT. The chain joins TRBV5-1 to TRBJ1-1; 9 bases agree with TRBD1. J was trimmed by 5 bases and V by 5 bases; bases with no gene match: 10. CDR3 size: 15 residues. Germline CDR1 reads SGHRS; CDR2 reads YFSETQ.

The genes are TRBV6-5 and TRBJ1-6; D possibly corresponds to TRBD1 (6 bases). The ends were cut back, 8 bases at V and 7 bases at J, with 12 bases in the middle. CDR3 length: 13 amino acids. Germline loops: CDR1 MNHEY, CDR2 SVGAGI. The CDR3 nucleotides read TGTGCCAGCGGTAGGACAGAGAATTCACCCCTCCACTTT. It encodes CASGRTENSPLHF.

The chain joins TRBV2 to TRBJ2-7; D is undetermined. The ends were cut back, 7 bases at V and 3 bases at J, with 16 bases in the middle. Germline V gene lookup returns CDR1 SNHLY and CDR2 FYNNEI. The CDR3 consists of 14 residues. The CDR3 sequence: CASKKGPTLYEQYF. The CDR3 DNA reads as TGTGCCAGCAAAAAAGGGCCCACCCTCTACGAGCAGTACTTC.

CDR3 sequence reads: CASSPLPHPMSGYTF. CDR3 bases: TGCGCCAGCAGCCCCCTACCGCACCCTATGTCCGGCTACACCTTC. The chain recombines TRBV5-1 with TRBJ1-2, with D unclear. This CDR3 is built from 15 residues. The germline CDR1 and CDR2 sequences are SGHRS and YFSETQ. The V and J ends lost 4 bases and 8 bases respectively, with 21 bases between them.

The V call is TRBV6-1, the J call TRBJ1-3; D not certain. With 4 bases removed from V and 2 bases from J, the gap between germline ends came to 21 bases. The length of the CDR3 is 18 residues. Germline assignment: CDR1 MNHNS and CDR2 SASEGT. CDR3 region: CASSVYNLGPAAGNTIYF. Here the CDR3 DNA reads TGTGCCAGCAGTGTTTATAATTTAGGGCCCGCCGCTGGAAACACCATATATTTT.

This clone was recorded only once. CDR3 DNA sequence: TGTGCCAGCTCACCATATACAGGGTCCCAAGAGACCCAGTACTTC. Encoded protein: CASSPYTGSQETQYF. V is TRBV18 and J is TRBJ2-5, with a tentative D call TRBD1 (6 bases). The CDR3 has 15 amino acids. V lost 2 bases, J lost 1 base, and 11 bases lay in between. Germline loops: CDR1 KGHSH, CDR2 LQKENI.

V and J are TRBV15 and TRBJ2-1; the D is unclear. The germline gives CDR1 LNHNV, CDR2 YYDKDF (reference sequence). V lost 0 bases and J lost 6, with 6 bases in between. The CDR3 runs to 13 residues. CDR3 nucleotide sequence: TGTGCCACCAGCAGAGACCCCCCCAATGAGCAGTTCTTC. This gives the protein CATSRDPPNEQFF.

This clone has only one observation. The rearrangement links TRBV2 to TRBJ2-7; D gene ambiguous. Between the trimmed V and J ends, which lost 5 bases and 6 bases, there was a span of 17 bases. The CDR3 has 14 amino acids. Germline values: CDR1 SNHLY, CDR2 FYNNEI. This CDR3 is CASSPIGRTGEQYF. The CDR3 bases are TGTGCCAGCAGTCCCATCGGGCGGACGGGCGAGCAGTACTTC.